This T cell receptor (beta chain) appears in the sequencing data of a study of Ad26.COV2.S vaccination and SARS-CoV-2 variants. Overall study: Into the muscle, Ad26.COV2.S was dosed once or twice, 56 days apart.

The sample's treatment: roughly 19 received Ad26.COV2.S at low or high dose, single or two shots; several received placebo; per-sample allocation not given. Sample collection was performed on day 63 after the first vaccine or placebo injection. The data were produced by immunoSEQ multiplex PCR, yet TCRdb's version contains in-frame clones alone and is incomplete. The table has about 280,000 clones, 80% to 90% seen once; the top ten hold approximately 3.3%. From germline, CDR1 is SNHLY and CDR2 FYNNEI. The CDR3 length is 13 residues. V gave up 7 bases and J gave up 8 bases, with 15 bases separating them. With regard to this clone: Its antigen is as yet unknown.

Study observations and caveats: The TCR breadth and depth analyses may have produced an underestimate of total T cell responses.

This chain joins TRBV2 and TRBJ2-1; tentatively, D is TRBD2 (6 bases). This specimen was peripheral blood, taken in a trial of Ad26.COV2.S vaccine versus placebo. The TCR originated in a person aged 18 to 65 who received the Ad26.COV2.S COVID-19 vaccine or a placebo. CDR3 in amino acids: CASTWDSQDEQFF. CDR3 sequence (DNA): TGTGCCAGCACCTGGGACTCCCAGGATGAGCAGTTCTTC.